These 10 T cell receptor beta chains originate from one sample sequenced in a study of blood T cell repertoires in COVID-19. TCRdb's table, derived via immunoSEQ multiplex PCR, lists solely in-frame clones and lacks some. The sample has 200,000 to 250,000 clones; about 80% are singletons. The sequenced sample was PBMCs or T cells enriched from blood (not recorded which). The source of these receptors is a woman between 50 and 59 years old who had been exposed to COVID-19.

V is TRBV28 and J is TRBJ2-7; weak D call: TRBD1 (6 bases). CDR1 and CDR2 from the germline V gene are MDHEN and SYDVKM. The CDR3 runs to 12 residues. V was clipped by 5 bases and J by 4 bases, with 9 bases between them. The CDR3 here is CASSGTFYEQYF. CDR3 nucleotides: TGTGCCAGCAGTGGGACATTTTACGAGCAGTACTTC.

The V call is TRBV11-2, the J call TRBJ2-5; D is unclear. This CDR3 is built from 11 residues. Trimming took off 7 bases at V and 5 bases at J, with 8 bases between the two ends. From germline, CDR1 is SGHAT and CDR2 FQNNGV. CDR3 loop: CASTAKETQYF. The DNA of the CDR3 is TGTGCCAGCACCGCTAAGGAGACCCAGTACTTC.

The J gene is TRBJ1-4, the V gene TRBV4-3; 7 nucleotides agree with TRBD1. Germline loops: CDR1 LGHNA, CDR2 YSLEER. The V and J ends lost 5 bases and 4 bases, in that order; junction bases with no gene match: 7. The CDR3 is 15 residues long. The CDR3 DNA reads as TGCGCCAGCAGCACAAGACAGGGTTATAATGAAAAACTGTTTTTT. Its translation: CASSTRQGYNEKLFF.

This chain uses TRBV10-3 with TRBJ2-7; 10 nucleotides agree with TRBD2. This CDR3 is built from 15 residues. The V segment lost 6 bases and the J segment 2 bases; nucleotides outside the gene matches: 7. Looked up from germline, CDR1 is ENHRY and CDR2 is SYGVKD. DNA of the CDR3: TGTGCCATCAGATCCACTAGCGGGGAAGCCTACGAGCAGTACTTC. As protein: CAIRSTSGEAYEQYF.

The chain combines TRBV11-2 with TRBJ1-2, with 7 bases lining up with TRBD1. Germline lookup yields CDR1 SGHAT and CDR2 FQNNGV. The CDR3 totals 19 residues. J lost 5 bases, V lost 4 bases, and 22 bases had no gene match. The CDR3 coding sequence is TGTGCCAGCAGCTCAGTAATTCGGCTCATCGGGACAGCTTTTTATGGCTACACCTTC. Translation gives CASSSVIRLIGTAFYGYTF.

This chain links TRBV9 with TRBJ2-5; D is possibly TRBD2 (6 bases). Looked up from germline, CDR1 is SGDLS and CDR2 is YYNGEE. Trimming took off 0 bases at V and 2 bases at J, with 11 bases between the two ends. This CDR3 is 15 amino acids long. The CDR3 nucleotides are TGTGCCAGCAGCGTAGGCGGGACCGCTCAAGAGACCCAGTACTTC. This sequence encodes CASSVGGTAQETQYF.

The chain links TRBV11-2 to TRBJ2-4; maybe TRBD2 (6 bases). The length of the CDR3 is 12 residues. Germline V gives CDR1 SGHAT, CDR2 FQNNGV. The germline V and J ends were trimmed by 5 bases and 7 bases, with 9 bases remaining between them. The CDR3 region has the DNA TGTGCCAGCAGCCCGGAGGGGAACATTCAGTACTTC. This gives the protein CASSPEGNIQYF.

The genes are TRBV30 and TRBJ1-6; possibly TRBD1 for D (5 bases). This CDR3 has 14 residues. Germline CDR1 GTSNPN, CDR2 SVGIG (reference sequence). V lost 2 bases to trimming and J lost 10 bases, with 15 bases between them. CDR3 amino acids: CAWSISGQGSPLHF. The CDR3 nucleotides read TGTGCCTGGAGTATAAGCGGGCAGGGCTCACCCCTCCACTTT.

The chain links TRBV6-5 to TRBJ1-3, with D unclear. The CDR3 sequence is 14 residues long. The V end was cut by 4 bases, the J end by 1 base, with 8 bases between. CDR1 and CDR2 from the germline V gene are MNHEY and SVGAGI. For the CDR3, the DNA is TGTGCCAGCAGTTCCGGGTTATCTGGAAACACCATATATTTT. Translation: CASSSGLSGNTIYF.

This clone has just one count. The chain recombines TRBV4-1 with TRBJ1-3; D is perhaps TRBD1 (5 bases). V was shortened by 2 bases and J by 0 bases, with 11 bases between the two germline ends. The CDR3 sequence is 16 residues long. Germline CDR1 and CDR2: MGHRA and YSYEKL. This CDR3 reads CASSQTPGNSGNTIYF. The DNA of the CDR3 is TGCGCCAGCAGCCAAACCCCAGGGAACTCTGGAAACACCATATATTTT.